This T cell receptor (beta chain) was recorded in a study of cytomegalovirus exposure and HLA in healthy donors. Study results and limitations: Being indistinguishable, some V segments were excluded, TRBV6-2 and TRBV6-3 among them. The later analysis indicated that the majority of CMV-associated TCR beta chains appeared HLA-restricted. The study flagged some 170 TCR beta chains as cytomegalovirus-associated. Later work associated fewer than 20,000 TCR beta sequences with HLA alleles at 0.05 false discovery rate.

Details on this clone: Its cognate antigen is unknown.

This PCR relied on a set of 60 Vbeta primers and 13 Jbeta primers. Only in-frame clones appear in the TCRdb table, and some are missing; sequencing was by immunoSEQ multiplex PCR. The table has some 200,000 clones, 80% to 85% seen once. Per germline, CDR1 LNHDA and CDR2 SQIVND (reference sequence). Trimming shortened V by 4 bases and J by 0 bases, and 10 bases separated the two germline ends. CDR3 length: 14 residues. The source of this sequence is a man aged 35 to 55 in good health and CMV-seropositive. Sequencing used PBMCs. The rearrangement uses TRBV19 and TRBJ2-7, with D uncertain. The CDR3 sequence: CASSRPGSSYEQYF. As DNA, the CDR3 is TGTGCCAGTAGTAGACCGGGTTCCTCCTACGAGCAGTACTTC.